This T cell receptor beta chain was recorded in a study of blood T cell repertoires in COVID-19. Turning to the study itself: T cells, B-cell-depleted T cells, or PBMCs supplied cDNA or gDNA.

Recovered Cohort 3 donors showed two negative PCRs, clearance, or symptom resolution. Germline V gives CDR1 MNHEY, CDR2 SVGAGI. The CDR3 loop spans 12 amino acids. The V and J ends lost 5 bases and 8 bases respectively, with 7 bases between them. The table came from immunoSEQ multiplex PCR; TCRdb's copy has only in-frame clones and leaves some out. The sample has hundreds of thousands of clones; 75% to 90% are singletons. The sequence derives from a man between 18 and 35 years old who had recovered from COVID-19. The specimen was PBMCs or T cells enriched from blood (not recorded which). This chain connects TRBV6-5 to TRBJ1-6; D not certain. CDR3 DNA: TGTGCCAGCAGTCCCGTTTATTCACCCCTCCACTTT. This encodes CASSPVYSPLHF.